The clone carrying this T cell receptor beta chain was seen once. The sample comes from a study of blood T cell repertoires in COVID-19. Study summary: The United States, Italy and Spain were the sources of the acute and convalescent COVID-19 samples. PBMCs, B-cell-depleted T cells, or T cells provided the cDNA or gDNA that made up the material.

V was cut by 5 bases and J by 1 base, with 13 bases left in between. The CDR3 is made up of 15 amino acids. Germline V gives CDR1 SGHRS, CDR2 YFSETQ. In the study's own analysis: Amplification from reference gene primers served as the basis for estimated nucleated cell counts. The data were produced by immunoSEQ multiplex PCR, yet TCRdb's version contains in-frame clones alone and is incomplete. V, J and clone size derive from that table, while D and trimming were established from the DNA sequence. The sample has around 270,000 clones; roughly 90% are singletons. Sequencing was done on a sample of peripheral blood. This TCR was recovered from a man younger than 40 with active or convalescent COVID-19. The V and J genes are TRBV5-1 and TRBJ1-3, with D hard to call. In nucleotides, the CDR3 is TGCGCCAGCAGTCATGGCGGGGTGTCTGGAAACACCATATATTTT. This translates into CASSHGGVSGNTIYF.